This is a list of T cell receptor beta chains from one sample in a study of shared clonotypes between healthy human individuals. The method was immunoSEQ multiplex PCR; TCRdb's version includes in-frame clones alone and lacks a portion of them. The table lists roughly 2,000,000 clones, approximately 95% of them singletons. Sequenced sample: naive CD8+ T cells sorted from blood. The receptors derive from a man aged 18-30 years in good health. Both conserved end residues are part of each CDR3. D genes are given only for firm matches. The size entry is marked missing in some rows and otherwise reads once, few, many or a size class.

cdr3_length d_call j_call v_call clone_size cdr3_nt cdr3_aa
15 NA TRBJ2-7 TRBV5-1 NA TGCGCCAGCAGCTTGGTGCCGACAGTCGACTACGAGCAGTACTTC CASSLVPTVDYEQYF
14 NA TRBJ2-5 TRBV5-6 NA TGTGCCAGCAGCGTTGCCACAGGGCAAGAGACCCAGTACTTC CASSVATGQETQYF
13 NA TRBJ1-6 TRBV7-9 NA TGTGCCAGCAGCCCCTACCTAAGCTCACCCCTCCACTTT CASSPYLSSPLHF
17 TRBD2 TRBJ2-5 TRBV4-1 NA TGCGCCAGCAGCCCAGGCTCTAGCGGCTGGGGGGGGGAGACCCAGTACTTC CASSPGSSGWGGETQYF
15 TRBD2 TRBJ2-7 TRBV7-9 NA TGTGCCAGCATCCCCCCGGTAGCGGGAGCCTACGAGCAGTACTTC CASIPPVAGAYEQYF
18 NA TRBJ2-7 TRBV4-3 NA TGCGCCAGCAGCCAAGTATGGGGAGGTGGAGGGGAGCTCTACGAGCAGTACTTC CASSQVWGGGGELYEQYF
13 TRBD1 TRBJ1-2 TRBV6-5 NA TGTGCCAGCAGTTACTCGGGACAGGGGGACTACACCTTC CASSYSGQGDYTF
12 NA TRBJ1-1 TRBV7-9 NA TGTGCCAGCAGCTGGGCGGACACTGAAGCTTTCTTT CASSWADTEAFF
14 NA TRBJ2-3 TRBV9 NA TGTGCCAGCAGCGCCCCCAGGGGGGCAGATACGCAGTATTTT CASSAPRGADTQYF
15 NA TRBJ1-3 TRBV5-1 NA TGCGCCAGCAGCTTGGACGGGCCCTCTGGAAACACCATATATTTT CASSLDGPSGNTIYF
16 NA TRBJ2-2 TRBV4-3 NA TGCGCCAGCAGCCAAGAGTGGCAGGGGGGCACCGGGGAGCTGTTTTTT CASSQEWQGGTGELFF
15 NA TRBJ2-3 TRBV4-3 NA TGCGCCAGCAGCCAAGATAGAATGTTGAGTAATACGCAGTATTTT CASSQDRMLSNTQYF
14 NA TRBJ2-5 TRBV12-5 NA TGTGCTAGTGGTTTGGTTTTTTCTCTGGAGACCCAGTACTTC CASGLVFSLETQYF
15 NA TRBJ2-7 TRBV6-5 NA TGTGCCAGCAGTTCAGCTTCCCTTGCCTCCTACGAGCAGTACTTC CASSSASLASYEQYF
13 NA TRBJ2-1 TRBV2 NA TGTGCCAGCAGTAATAGTTTGACGGATGAGCAGTTCTTC CASSNSLTDEQFF
15 TRBD2 TRBJ2-3 TRBV7-6 NA TGTGCCAGCAGCTTAACTAGCGGGAGCACAGATACGCAGTATTTT CASSLTSGSTDTQYF
17 TRBD2 TRBJ2-1 TRBV11-2 NA TGTGCCAGCAGCCCGACTAGCGGGGGGGCCAGCGACAATGAGCAGTTCTTC CASSPTSGGASDNEQFF
16 TRBD2 TRBJ2-7 TRBV25-1 NA TGTGCCAGCAGAGACCCGGGACTAGCGGGCTCCTACGAGCAGTACTTC CASRDPGLAGSYEQYF
20 TRBD2 TRBJ2-1 TRBV30 NA TGTGCCTGGAGTCCACGGTATGGGGGTTGGACTAGCGGACTCATCCATGAGCAGTTCTTC CAWSPRYGGWTSGLIHEQFF
13 TRBD1 TRBJ1-1 TRBV27 NA TGTGCCAGCAGTTGGGGGACAGACACTGAAGCTTTCTTT CASSWGTDTEAFF
19 NA TRBJ2-5 TRBV28 NA TGTGCCAGCAGTACCCCCGACAGGTATCATGCCTTCGGCCAAGAGACCCAGTACTTC CASSTPDRYHAFGQETQYF
15 TRBD1 TRBJ1-5 TRBV19 NA TGTGCCAGTACCCCGACAGGGGGCTTGGATCAGCCCCAGCATTTT CASTPTGGLDQPQHF
14 NA TRBJ1-2 TRBV30 NA TGTGCCTGGAGTGTACTCGGCGGTATCTATGGCTACACCTTC CAWSVLGGIYGYTF
16 TRBD2 TRBJ2-7 TRBV7-3 NA TGTGCCAGCAGCCCCCTCGGACTAGCGGCCTCCTACGAGCAGTACTTC CASSPLGLAASYEQYF
14 NA TRBJ1-5 TRBV27 NA TGTGCCAGCAGTTCCTGGGACGGCAATCAGCCCCAGCATTTT CASSSWDGNQPQHF
15 TRBD1 TRBJ2-2 TRBV4-3 once TGCGCCAGCAGCCGGGACAGGGCCAACGCCGGGGAGCTGTTTTTT CASSRDRANAGELFF